This record looks at one T cell receptor (beta chain) sequence and its context. CDR3 size: 16 residues. Germline V gene data show CDR1 as SGHDT and CDR2 as YYEEEE. Deletions cut 2 bases from V and 0 bases from J, with 14 bases between. The method was immunoSEQ multiplex PCR; TCRdb's version includes in-frame clones alone and lacks a portion of them. The table includes under 200,000 clones, 70% to 90% detected once. This entry belongs to a study of blood T cell repertoires in COVID-19. The gene calls are TRBV5-6 and TRBJ1-1; perhaps TRBD1 as D (6 bases). The sequence derives from a woman over 75 with acute or convalescent COVID-19. The specimen was peripheral blood. CDR3 residues: CASSFRGGHLNTEAFF. CDR3 nucleotides: TGTGCCAGCAGCTTCCGTGGGGGACACCTGAACACTGAAGCTTTCTTT.